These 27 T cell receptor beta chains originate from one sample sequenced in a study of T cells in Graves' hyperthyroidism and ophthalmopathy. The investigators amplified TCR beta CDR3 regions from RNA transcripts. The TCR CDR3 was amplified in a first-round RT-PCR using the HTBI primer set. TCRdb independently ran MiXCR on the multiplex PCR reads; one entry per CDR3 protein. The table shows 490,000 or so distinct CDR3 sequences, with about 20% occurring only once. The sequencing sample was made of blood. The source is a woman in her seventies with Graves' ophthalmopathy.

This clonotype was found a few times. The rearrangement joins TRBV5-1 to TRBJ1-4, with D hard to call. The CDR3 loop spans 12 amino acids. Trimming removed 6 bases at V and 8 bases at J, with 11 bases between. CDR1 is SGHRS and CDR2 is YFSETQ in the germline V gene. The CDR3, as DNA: TGCGCCAGCAAACCGATGAGGGAAAAACTGTTTTTT. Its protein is CASKPMREKLFF.

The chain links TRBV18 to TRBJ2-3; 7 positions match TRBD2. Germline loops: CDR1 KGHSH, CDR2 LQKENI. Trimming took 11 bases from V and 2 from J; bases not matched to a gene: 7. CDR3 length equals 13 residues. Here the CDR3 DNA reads TGTGCCTCCGGGGGACTATACACAGATACGCAGTATTTT. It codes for CASGGLYTDTQYF.

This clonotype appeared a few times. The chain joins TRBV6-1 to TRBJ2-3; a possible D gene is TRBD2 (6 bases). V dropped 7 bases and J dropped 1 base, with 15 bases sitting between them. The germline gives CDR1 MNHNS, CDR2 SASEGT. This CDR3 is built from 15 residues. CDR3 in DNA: TGTGCCAGCAAAAAAGGGCGGGGTCGCACAGATACGCAGTATTTT. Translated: CASKKGRGRTDTQYF.

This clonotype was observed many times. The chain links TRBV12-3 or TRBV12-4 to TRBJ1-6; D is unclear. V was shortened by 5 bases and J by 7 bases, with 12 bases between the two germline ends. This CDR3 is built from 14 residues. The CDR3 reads CASSPSGSNSPLHF. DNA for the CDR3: TGTGCCAGCAGTCCCTCGGGGAGCAATTCACCCCTCCACTTT.

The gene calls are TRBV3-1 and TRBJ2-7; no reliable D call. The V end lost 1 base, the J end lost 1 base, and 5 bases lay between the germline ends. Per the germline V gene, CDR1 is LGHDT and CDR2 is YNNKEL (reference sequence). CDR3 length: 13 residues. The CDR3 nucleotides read TGTGCCAGCAGCCAAGGGTGGTCCTACGAGCAGTACTTC. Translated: CASSQGWSYEQYF.

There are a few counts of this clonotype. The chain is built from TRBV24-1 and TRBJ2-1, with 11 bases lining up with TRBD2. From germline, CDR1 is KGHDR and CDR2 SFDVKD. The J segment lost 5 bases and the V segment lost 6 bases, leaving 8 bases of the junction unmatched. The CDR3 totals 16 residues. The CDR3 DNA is TGTGCCACCAGTCCGTCTAGCGGGAGGTCAGACAATGAGCAGTTCTTC. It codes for CATSPSSGRSDNEQFF.

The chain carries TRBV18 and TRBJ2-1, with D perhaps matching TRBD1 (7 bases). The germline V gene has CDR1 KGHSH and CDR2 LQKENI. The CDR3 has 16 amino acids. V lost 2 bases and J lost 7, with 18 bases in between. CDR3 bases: TGTGCCAGCTCACCAGGTGTCAGGGGGGCTGGTAATGAGCAGTTCTTC. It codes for CASSPGVRGAGNEQFF.

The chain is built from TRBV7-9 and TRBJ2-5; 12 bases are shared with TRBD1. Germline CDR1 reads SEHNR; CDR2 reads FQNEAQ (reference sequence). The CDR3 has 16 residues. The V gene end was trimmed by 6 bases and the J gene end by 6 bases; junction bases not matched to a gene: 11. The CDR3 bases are TGTGCCAGCAGATCATCCGGGACAGGGGGCTTTAAGACCCAGTACTTC. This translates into CASRSSGTGGFKTQYF.

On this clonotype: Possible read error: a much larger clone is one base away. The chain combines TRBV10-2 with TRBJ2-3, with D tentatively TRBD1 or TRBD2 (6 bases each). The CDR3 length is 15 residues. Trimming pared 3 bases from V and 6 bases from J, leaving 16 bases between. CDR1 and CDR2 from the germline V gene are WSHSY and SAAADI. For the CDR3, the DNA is TGCGCCAGCAGTGATTGGGGGGCGACAAGGGATACGCAGTATTTT. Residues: CASSDWGATRDTQYF.

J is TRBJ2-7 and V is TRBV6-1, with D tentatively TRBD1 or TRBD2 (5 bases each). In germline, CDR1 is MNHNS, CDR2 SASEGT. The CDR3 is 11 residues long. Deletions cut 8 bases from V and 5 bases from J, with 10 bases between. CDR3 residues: CASSRGDEQYF. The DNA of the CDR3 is TGTGCCAGCTCCAGAGGGGACGAGCAGTACTTC.

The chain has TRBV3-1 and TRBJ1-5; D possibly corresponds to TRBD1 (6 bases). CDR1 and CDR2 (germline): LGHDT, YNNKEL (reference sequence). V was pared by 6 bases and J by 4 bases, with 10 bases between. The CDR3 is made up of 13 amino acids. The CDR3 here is CASSWGQNQPQHF. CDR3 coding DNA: TGTGCCAGCAGTTGGGGGCAAAATCAGCCCCAGCATTTT.

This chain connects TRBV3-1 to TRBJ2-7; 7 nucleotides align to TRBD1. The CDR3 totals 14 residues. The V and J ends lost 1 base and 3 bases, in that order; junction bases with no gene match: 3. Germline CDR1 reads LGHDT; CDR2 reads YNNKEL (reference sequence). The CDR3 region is CASSQANRGYEQYF. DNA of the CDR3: TGTGCCAGCAGCCAAGCCAACAGGGGCTACGAGCAGTACTTC.

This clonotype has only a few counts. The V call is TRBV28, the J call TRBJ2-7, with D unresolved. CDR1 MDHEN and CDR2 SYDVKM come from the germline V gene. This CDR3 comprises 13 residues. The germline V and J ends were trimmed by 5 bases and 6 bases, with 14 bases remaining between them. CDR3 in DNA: TGTGCCAGCAGTCCCCGCCAGAGAAGCGAGCAGTACTTC. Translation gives CASSPRQRSEQYF. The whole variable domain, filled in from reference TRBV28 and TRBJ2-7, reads DVKVTQSSRYLVKRTGEKVFLECVQDMDHENMFWYRQDPGLGLRLIYFSYDVKMKEKGDIPEGYSVSREKKERFSLILESASTNQTSMYLCASSPRQRSEQYFGPGTRLTVT.

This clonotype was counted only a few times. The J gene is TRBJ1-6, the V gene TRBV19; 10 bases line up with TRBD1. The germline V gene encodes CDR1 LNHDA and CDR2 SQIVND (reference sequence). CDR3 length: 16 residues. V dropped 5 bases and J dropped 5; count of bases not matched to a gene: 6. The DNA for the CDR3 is TGTGCCAGTAGTGGAGGGACAGGGGTCGATAATTCACCCCTCCACTTT. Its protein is CASSGGTGVDNSPLHF.

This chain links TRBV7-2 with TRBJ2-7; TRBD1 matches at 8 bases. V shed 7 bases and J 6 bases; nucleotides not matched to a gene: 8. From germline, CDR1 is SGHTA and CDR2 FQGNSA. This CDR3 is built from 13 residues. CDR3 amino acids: CASNRDRISEQYF. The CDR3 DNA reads TGTGCCAGCAACCGGGACAGGATCTCCGAGCAGTACTTC. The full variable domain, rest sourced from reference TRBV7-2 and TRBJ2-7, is GAGVSQSPSNKVTEKGKDVELRCDPISGHTALYWYRQSLGQGLEFLIYFQGNSAPDKSGLPSDRFSAERTGGSVSTLTIQRTQQEDSAVYLCASNRDRISEQYFGPGTRLTVT.

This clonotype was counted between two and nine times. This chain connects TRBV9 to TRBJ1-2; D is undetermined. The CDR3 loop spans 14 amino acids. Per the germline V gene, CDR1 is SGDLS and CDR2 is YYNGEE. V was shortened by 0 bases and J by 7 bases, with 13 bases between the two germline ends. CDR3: CASSVASMGIGYTF. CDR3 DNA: TGTGCCAGCAGCGTAGCCAGTATGGGTATTGGCTACACCTTC.

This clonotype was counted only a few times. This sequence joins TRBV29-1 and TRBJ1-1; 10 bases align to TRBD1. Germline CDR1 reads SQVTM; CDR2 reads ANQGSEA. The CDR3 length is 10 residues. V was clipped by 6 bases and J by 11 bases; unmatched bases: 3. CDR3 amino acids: CSVWGQGAFF. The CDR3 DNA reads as TGCAGCGTGTGGGGACAGGGGGCTTTCTTT.

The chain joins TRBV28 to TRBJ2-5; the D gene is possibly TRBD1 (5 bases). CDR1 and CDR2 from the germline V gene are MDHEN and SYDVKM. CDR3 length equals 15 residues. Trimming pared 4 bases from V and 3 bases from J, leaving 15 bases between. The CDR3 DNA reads TGTGCCAGCAGTTCCCCCTGGAGCAGGGAAGAGACCCAGTACTTC. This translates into CASSSPWSREETQYF.

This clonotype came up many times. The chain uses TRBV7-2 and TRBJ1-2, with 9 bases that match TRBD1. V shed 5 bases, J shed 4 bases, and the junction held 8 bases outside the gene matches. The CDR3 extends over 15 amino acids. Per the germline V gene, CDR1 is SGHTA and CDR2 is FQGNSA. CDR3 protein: CASSADRGLGYGYTF. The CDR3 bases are TGTGCCAGCAGCGCGGACAGGGGCCTTGGCTATGGCTACACCTTC.

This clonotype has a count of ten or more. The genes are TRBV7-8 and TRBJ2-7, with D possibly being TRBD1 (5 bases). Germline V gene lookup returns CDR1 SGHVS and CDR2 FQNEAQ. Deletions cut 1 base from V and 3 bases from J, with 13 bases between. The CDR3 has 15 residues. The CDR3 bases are TGTGCCAGCAGCTTAGTCAAAGGGGATCGCTACGAGCAGTACTTC. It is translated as CASSLVKGDRYEQYF.

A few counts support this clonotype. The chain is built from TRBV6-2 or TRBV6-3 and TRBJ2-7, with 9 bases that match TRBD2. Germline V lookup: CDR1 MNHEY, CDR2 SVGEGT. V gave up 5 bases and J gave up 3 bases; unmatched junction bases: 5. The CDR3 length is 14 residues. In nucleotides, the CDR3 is TGTGCCAGCAGTAAGGCTAGCGGGAACTACGAGCAGTACTTC. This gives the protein CASSKASGNYEQYF.

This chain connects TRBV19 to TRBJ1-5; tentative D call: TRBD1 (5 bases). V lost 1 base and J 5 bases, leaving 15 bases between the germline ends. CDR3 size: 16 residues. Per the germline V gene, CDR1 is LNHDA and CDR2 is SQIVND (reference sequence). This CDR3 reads CASSIGIRGKYQPQHF. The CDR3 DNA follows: TGTGCCAGTAGTATAGGGATTAGGGGTAAATATCAGCCCCAGCATTTT.

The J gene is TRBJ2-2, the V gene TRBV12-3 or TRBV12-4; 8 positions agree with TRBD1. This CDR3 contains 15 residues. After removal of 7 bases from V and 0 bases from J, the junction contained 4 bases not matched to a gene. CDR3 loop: CASTRDRTNTGELFF. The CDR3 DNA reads TGTGCCAGCACACGGGACAGGACGAACACCGGGGAGCTGTTTTTT.

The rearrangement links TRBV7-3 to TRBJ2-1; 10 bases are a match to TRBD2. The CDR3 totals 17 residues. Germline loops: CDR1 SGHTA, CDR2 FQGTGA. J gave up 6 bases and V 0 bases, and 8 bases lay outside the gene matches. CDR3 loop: CASSLTLSLAGVNEQFF. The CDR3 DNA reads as TGTGCCAGCAGCTTAACGTTAAGTCTAGCGGGAGTCAATGAGCAGTTCTTC. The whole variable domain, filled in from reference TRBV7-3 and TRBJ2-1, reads GAGVSQTPSNKVTEKGKYVELRCDPISGHTALYWYRQSLGQGPEFLIYFQGTGAADDSGLPNDRFFAVRPEGSVSTLKIQRTERGDSAVYLCASSLTLSLAGVNEQFFGPGTRLTVL.

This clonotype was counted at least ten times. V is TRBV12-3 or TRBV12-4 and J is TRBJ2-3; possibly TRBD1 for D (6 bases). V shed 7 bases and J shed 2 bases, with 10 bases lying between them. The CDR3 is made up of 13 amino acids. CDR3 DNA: TGTGCCAGCATAGGGGGATCCACAGATACGCAGTATTTT. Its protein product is CASIGGSTDTQYF.

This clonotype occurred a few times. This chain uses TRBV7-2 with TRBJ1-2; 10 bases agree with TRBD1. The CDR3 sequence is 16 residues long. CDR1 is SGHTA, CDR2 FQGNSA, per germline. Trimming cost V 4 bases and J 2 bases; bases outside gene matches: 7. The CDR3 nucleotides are TGTGCCAGCAGCTCTACGGGACAGGGGACAAACTATGGCTACACCTTC. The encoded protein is CASSSTGQGTNYGYTF.

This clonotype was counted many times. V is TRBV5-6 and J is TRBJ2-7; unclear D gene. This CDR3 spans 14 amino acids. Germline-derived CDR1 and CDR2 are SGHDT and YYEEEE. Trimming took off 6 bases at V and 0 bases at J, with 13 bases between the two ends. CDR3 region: CASKSTVSSYEQYF. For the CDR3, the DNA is TGTGCCAGCAAATCGACCGTTAGCTCCTACGAGCAGTACTTC.